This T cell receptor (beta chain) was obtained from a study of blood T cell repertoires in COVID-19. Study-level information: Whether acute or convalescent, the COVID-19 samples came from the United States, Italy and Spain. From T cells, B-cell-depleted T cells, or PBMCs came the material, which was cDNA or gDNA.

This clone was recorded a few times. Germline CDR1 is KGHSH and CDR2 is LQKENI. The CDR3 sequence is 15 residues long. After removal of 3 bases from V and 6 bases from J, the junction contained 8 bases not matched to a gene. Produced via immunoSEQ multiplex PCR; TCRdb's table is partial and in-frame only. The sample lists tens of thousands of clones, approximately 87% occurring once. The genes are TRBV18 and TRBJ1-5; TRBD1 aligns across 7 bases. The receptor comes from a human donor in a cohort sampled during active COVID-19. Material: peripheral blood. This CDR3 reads CASSPSTGSGQPQHF. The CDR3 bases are TGTGCCAGCTCACCGTCGACAGGGTCTGGTCAGCCCCAGCATTTT.